These T cell receptor beta chains were read from a single sample in a study of persistence of HIV-infected CD4 T cells. Repertoires were generated with immunoSEQ multiplex PCR, while TCRdb's copy carries only in-frame clones and drops some. The sample has 35,000 to 45,000 clones; roughly nine tenths are singletons. These receptors have no identified antigens. Sequencing was performed on CD4+ T cells sorted from PBMCs after roughly 18-hour stimulation, taken from a patient who received antiretroviral therapy. All receptors come from an adult woman with HIV who was CMV-seropositive. Both conserved end residues are part of each CDR3. The D gene is left open where the match is weak. The size entry is marked missing in some rows and otherwise reads once, few, many or a size class.

J gene | V gene | clone size | D gene | CDR3 protein | CDR3 DNA
TRBJ2-5 | TRBV6-5 | - | TRBD1 | CASSSQPRQGMKTQYF | TGTGCCAGCAGTTCCCAACCTCGACAGGGCATGAAGACCCAGTACTTC
TRBJ2-7 | TRBV6-6 | - | - | CASSPAGLTYEQYF | TGTGCCAGCAGCCCTGCGGGACTTACATACGAGCAGTACTTC
TRBJ2-7 | TRBV12-3/TRBV12-4 | - | - | CASSLRGAQYF | TGTGCCAGCAGTTTACGGGGGGCGCAGTACTTC
TRBJ1-3 | TRBV14 | - | - | CASSLTVGGAGNTIYF | TGTGCCAGCAGTCTTACCGTAGGAGGGGCTGGAAACACCATATATTTT
TRBJ1-6 | TRBV5-6 | - | - | CASSRIGSPLHF | TGTGCCAGCAGCAGAATCGGTTCACCCCTCCACTTT
TRBJ2-1 | TRBV9 | - | TRBD2 | CASSVGGSGAHNEQFF | TGTGCCAGCAGCGTAGGGGGTAGCGGGGCCCACAATGAGCAGTTCTTC
TRBJ1-6 | TRBV2 | once | TRBD1 | CASRTGQGGNSPLHF | TGTGCCAGCAGGACGGGACAGGGGGGGAATTCACCCCTCCACTTT
TRBJ2-6 | TRBV6-5 | - | - | CASSYEGPPGANVLTF | TGTGCCAGCAGTTACGAGGGCCCCCCTGGGGCCAACGTCCTGACTTTC
TRBJ2-7 | TRBV5-6 | - | TRBD2 | CASSSPWERGVQEQYF | TGTGCCAGCAGCTCCCCTTGGGAGCGGGGGGTTCAGGAGCAGTACTTC
TRBJ1-1 | TRBV19 | - | - | CASSIFGVPDGLNTEAFF | TGTGCCAGTAGTATTTTCGGTGTTCCGGACGGGTTGAACACTGAAGCTTTCTTT
TRBJ1-4 | TRBV10-3 | once | - | CAISESLQGHATNEKLFF | TGTGCCATCAGTGAGTCGTTGCAGGGACACGCAACTAATGAAAAACTGTTTTTT
TRBJ1-1 | TRBV29-1 | - | TRBD1 | CSVEDDRASPGAFF | TGCAGCGTTGAAGATGACAGGGCGTCCCCCGGAGCTTTCTTT
TRBJ1-3 | TRBV30 | - | - | CAWSKPTASGNTIYF | TGTGCCTGGAGCAAACCGACCGCTTCTGGAAACACCATATATTTT
TRBJ2-7 | TRBV5-6 | - | - | CASSLLALRLGAWYEQYF | TGTGCCAGCAGCTTGTTGGCCCTTCGGCTTGGGGCTTGGTACGAGCAGTACTTC
TRBJ1-6 | TRBV2 | - | TRBD1 | CARGGQGKSPLHF | TGTGCCAGAGGGGGACAGGGAAAATCGCCCCTCCACTTT
TRBJ2-7 | TRBV30 | - | TRBD2 | CAWSVGLAGEQYF | TGTGCCTGGAGTGTAGGACTAGCGGGCGAGCAGTACTTC
TRBJ2-3 | TRBV5-1 | - | TRBD2 | CASSPRTSGVYTQYF | TGCGCCAGCAGCCCCCGGACTAGCGGGGTGTATACGCAGTATTTT
TRBJ1-4 | TRBV9 | once | TRBD1 | CASSMRDSPNEKLFF | TGTGCCAGCAGCATGAGGGACAGCCCTAATGAAAAACTGTTTTTT
TRBJ2-7 | TRBV7-8 | - | TRBD1 | CASSLKWDSSYEQYF | TGTGCCAGCAGCTTAAAGTGGGACAGCTCCTACGAGCAGTACTTC
TRBJ1-2 | TRBV21-1 | - | - | CASSNGDRFFSNYGYTF | TGTGCCAGCAGCAATGGTGACAGGTTTTTCTCAAACTATGGCTACACCTTC
TRBJ2-5 | TRBV3-1/TRBV3-2 | - | - | CASTSRGTVQETQYF | TGTGCCAGCACCAGCCGGGGGACAGTACAAGAGACCCAGTACTTC
TRBJ2-5 | TRBV7-9 | - | - | CASGQEGSETQYF | TGTGCCAGTGGACAGGAGGGAAGCGAGACCCAGTACTTC
TRBJ1-6 | TRBV19 | - | - | CASSHQGYNSPLHF | TGTGCCAGTAGTCACCAGGGATACAATTCACCCCTCCACTTT
TRBJ1-1 | TRBV9 | few | - | CASSFRVDTEAFF | TGTGCCAGCAGCTTCCGGGTAGACACTGAAGCTTTCTTT
TRBJ1-1 | TRBV9 | - | - | CASSTGVRGTEAFF | TGTGCCAGCAGCACGGGGGTACGGGGCACTGAAGCTTTCTTT
TRBJ2-2 | TRBV5-1 | - | TRBD2 | CASRAGGSTGELFF | TGCGCCAGCCGGGCGGGGGGCAGCACCGGGGAGCTGTTTTTT
TRBJ2-3 | TRBV5-1 | - | - | CASLDTSSTDTQYF | TGCGCCAGCTTGGACACCTCTAGCACAGATACGCAGTATTTT
TRBJ2-1 | TRBV6-5 | - | TRBD1 | CASTGASYNEQFF | TGTGCCAGTACAGGGGCCTCGTACAATGAGCAGTTCTTC
TRBJ2-2 | TRBV29-1 | - | TRBD2 | CSVGLAGARSGGELFF | TGCAGCGTGGGACTAGCGGGGGCCCGATCCGGCGGGGAGCTGTTTTTT
TRBJ2-7 | TRBV14 | - | - | CASSQKGQGGSYEQYF | TGTGCCAGCAGCCAAAAGGGGCAGGGGGGATCCTACGAGCAGTACTTC
TRBJ1-1 | TRBV19 | once | TRBD1 | CASSIPGQGNTEAFF | TGTGCCAGTAGTATACCGGGACAGGGGAACACTGAAGCTTTCTTT
TRBJ1-1 | TRBV7-8 | few | - | CASSRTVNTEAFF | TGTGCCAGCAGCAGGACGGTGAACACTGAAGCTTTCTTT
TRBJ1-4 | TRBV2 | - | - | CASSEVRGSEKLFF | TGTGCCAGCAGTGAAGTCCGAGGTAGTGAAAAACTGTTTTTT
TRBJ1-3 | TRBV7-2 | - | TRBD1 | CASSLAGGLGNTIYF | TGTGCCAGCAGCTTAGCAGGGGGCCTTGGAAACACCATATATTTT
TRBJ1-3 | TRBV20-1 | - | - | CSASGDFRGTSGNTIYF | TGCAGTGCTAGTGGGGACTTCAGGGGTACCTCTGGAAACACCATATATTTT
TRBJ2-1 | TRBV3-1/TRBV3-2 | - | - | CASSPRRGSAYNEQFF | TGTGCCAGCAGCCCTAGGAGAGGATCGGCCTACAATGAGCAGTTCTTC
TRBJ2-5 | TRBV27 | few | - | CASSLGWFETQYF | TGTGCCAGCAGTTTAGGGTGGTTCGAGACCCAGTACTTC
TRBJ2-2 | TRBV5-1 | - | - | CASSPAGQNTGELFF | TGCGCCAGCAGCCCCGCGGGACAGAACACCGGGGAGCTGTTTTTT
TRBJ2-3 | TRBV13 | - | - | CASSLEGLFRTDTQYF | TGTGCCAGCAGCTTAGAAGGACTGTTTCGCACAGATACGCAGTATTTT
TRBJ2-6 | TRBV19 | - | - | CASSKDRRGTGANVLTF | TGTGCCAGTAGCAAAGACAGAAGAGGAACTGGGGCCAACGTCCTGACTTTC
TRBJ2-1 | TRBV6-4 | - | - | CASSSLFGSGDEQFF | TGTGCCAGCAGCTCTTTGTTCGGATCTGGCGATGAGCAGTTCTTC
TRBJ2-3 | TRBV5-5 | - | - | CASSLGVIDTQYF | TGTGCCAGCAGCTTGGGGGTAATAGATACGCAGTATTTT
TRBJ1-2 | TRBV5-1 | once | TRBD1 | CASRQGATGYTF | TGCGCCTCCAGACAGGGGGCAACTGGCTACACCTTC
TRBJ1-1 | TRBV19 | once | TRBD1 | CASRIGTGHEAFF | TGTGCCAGTAGGATCGGGACAGGTCATGAAGCTTTCTTT
TRBJ2-7 | TRBV10-1 | once | - | CASSESGAKSYEQYF | TGCGCCAGCAGTGAGTCAGGCGCGAAATCCTACGAGCAGTACTTC
TRBJ1-5 | TRBV7-2 | - | - | CASSPRAGSNQPQHF | TGTGCCAGCAGCCCCCGGGCCGGTAGCAATCAGCCCCAGCATTTT
TRBJ2-2 | TRBV9 | - | - | CASSVGPQGGGELFF | TGTGCCAGCAGCGTAGGCCCCCAGGGAGGCGGGGAGCTGTTTTTT
TRBJ1-1 | TRBV6-2/TRBV6-3 | once | TRBD1 | CASSGTANTEAFF | TGTGCCAGCAGTGGGACAGCTAACACTGAAGCTTTCTTT
TRBJ2-3 | TRBV9 | - | - | CASSVFQGGDTQYF | TGTGCCAGCAGCGTATTCCAGGGGGGAGATACGCAGTATTTT